What follows are 8 T cell receptor beta chains derived from one specimen sequenced in a study of blood T cell repertoires in COVID-19. The table came from immunoSEQ multiplex PCR; TCRdb's copy has only in-frame clones and leaves some out. The data contain roughly 160,000 clones, about four fifths of them seen just once; the ten biggest clones take up about 11%. Sample: PBMCs or T cells enriched from blood (not recorded which). Source of these receptors: a man between 45 and 60 years old who had recovered from COVID-19.

The chain carries TRBV2 and TRBJ1-2; TRBD1 agrees at 8 bases. The V segment lost 3 bases and the J segment 3 bases; nucleotides outside the gene matches: 0. The CDR3 is 13 residues long. The germline V gene encodes CDR1 SNHLY and CDR2 FYNNEI. The CDR3: CASSETGDYGYTF. The CDR3 coding sequence is TGTGCCAGCAGTGAGACAGGGGACTATGGCTACACCTTC.

The chain links TRBV3-1 (or the pseudogene TRBV3-2) to TRBJ2-2; TRBD1 is a possible D gene (6 bases). Trimming removed 3 bases at V and 5 bases at J, with 22 bases between. The CDR3 loop spans 18 amino acids. CDR1 and CDR2 (germline): LGHDT, YNNKEL (reference sequence). In DNA, the CDR3 is TGTGCCAGCAGCCAGATGATGACAGGCGTATGGACAACCGGGGAGCTGTTTTTT. This encodes CASSQMMTGVWTTGELFF.

This clone appeared once. V is TRBV2 and J is TRBJ1-5; the D gene is possibly TRBD1 (6 bases). The V end lost 6 bases, the J end lost 7 bases, and 16 bases lay between the germline ends. The CDR3 sequence is 14 residues long. Germline CDR1 reads SNHLY; CDR2 reads FYNNEI. CDR3 sequence: CASSKGGGNQPQHF. The CDR3 bases are TGTGCCAGCAGCAAGGGAGGGGGAAACCAGCCCCAGCATTTT. Full variable domain (outside the CDR3, taken from reference TRBV2 and TRBJ1-5): EPEVTQTPSHQVTQMGQEVILRCVPISNHLYFYWYRQILGQKVEFLVSFYNNEISEKSEIFDDQFSVERPDGSNFTLKIRSTKLEDSAMYFCASSKGGGNQPQHFGDGTRLSIL.

This clone has just one count. V gene TRBV9 combines with J gene TRBJ1-2, with D hard to call. Trimming left V 0 bases short and J 7 bases short, with 16 bases between. The CDR3 is 15 residues long. CDR1 and CDR2 (germline): SGDLS, YYNGEE. CDR3 sequence reads: CASSVGGLPGSGYTF. For the CDR3, the DNA is TGTGCCAGCAGCGTAGGCGGGCTTCCTGGGTCTGGCTACACCTTC.

The chain uses TRBV6-5 and TRBJ2-3; no definite D call. This CDR3 has 12 residues. Germline V lookup: CDR1 MNHEY, CDR2 SVGAGI. With 6 bases removed from V and 2 bases from J, the gap between germline ends came to 6 bases. For the CDR3, the DNA is TGTGCCAGCAGACAGACCACAGATACGCAGTATTTT. Its translation: CASRQTTDTQYF.

There are a few counts of this clone. The rearrangement links TRBV4-1 to TRBJ2-5; 10 bases match TRBD1. Looked up from germline, CDR1 is MGHRA and CDR2 is YSYEKL. Trimming took 1 base from V and 5 from J; bases not matched to a gene: 10. The CDR3 extends over 17 amino acids. The CDR3 nucleotides read TGCGCCAGCAGCCAAGGGGGCGGGACAGGGGTCGGTGAGACCCAGTACTTC. Its protein is CASSQGGGTGVGETQYF.

This clone was counted only a few times. This rearrangement joins TRBV14 to TRBJ2-7; TRBD2 agrees at 8 bases. The V gene's germline CDR1 is SGHDN and CDR2 FVKESK. The CDR3 totals 17 residues. Germline trimming cut 4 bases from V and 6 bases from J; bases unmatched to any gene: 17. The CDR3 DNA is TGTGCCAGCAGCCGACGTCAACGGGAGGGGGTTCCTATCGAGCAGTACTTC. Encoded protein: CASSRRQREGVPIEQYF.

V usage is TRBV5-4 and J usage is TRBJ1-1; 9 nucleotides agree with TRBD1. The CDR3 is 16 residues long. Germline V gene data show CDR1 as SGHNT and CDR2 as YYREEE (reference sequence). V dropped 2 bases and J dropped 4; count of bases not matched to a gene: 9. The CDR3 spells CASSFGTGTVGTEAFF. CDR3 coding DNA: TGTGCCAGCAGCTTTGGGACAGGGACAGTGGGCACTGAAGCTTTCTTT.